Presented here are 31 T cell receptor beta chains from one specimen sequenced in a study of PD-1 blockade in mismatch repair-deficient tumors. Profiled with immunoSEQ multiplex PCR; TCRdb holds only in-frame clones, not every one. This sample has about 20,000 clones, with roughly 81% found just once. This specimen was peripheral blood, taken 2 weeks after starting pembrolizumab. The receptors originated from an adult with mismatch repair-deficient cancer.

The genes are TRBV14 and TRBJ2-5; 8 nucleotides match TRBD2. Germline-derived CDR1 and CDR2 are SGHDN and FVKESK. The CDR3 is 13 amino acids. V was clipped by 4 bases and J by 6 bases; unmatched bases: 4. As DNA, the CDR3 is TGTGCCAGCAGCCTGGGACTAGGAAAGACCCAGTACTTC. This codes for CASSLGLGKTQYF.

A few counts support this clone. V gene TRBV27 combines with J gene TRBJ2-5, with D uncertain. Germline CDR1 and CDR2: MNHEY and SMNVEV (reference sequence). V was trimmed by 6 bases and J by 4 bases, leaving 6 bases between them. This CDR3 spans 11 amino acids. The CDR3 bases are TGTGCCAGCAGAAGTCCAGAGACCCAGTACTTC. Its protein product is CASRSPETQYF.

This sequence joins TRBV9 and TRBJ2-1, with D perhaps matching TRBD2 (5 bases). Trimming removed 4 bases from V and 8 bases from J, with 19 bases in between. The CDR3 contains 15 residues. CDR1 is SGDLS, CDR2 YYNGEE, per germline. The CDR3 region is CASSSLLGPIYEQFF. Written as DNA, the CDR3 is TGTGCCAGCAGCTCCCTACTAGGTCCCATTTATGAGCAGTTCTTC.

The rearrangement uses TRBV21-1 and TRBJ1-4. TRBV21-1 represents a pseudogene. The CDR3 loop spans 15 amino acids. CDR3 in amino acids: CASSTDQGWGEKLFF. As DNA, the CDR3 is TGTGCCAGCAGCACAGATCAGGGATGGGGGGAAAAACTGTTTTTT.

This rearrangement joins TRBV7-9 to TRBJ1-2; 8 bases agree with TRBD1. The CDR3 runs to 13 residues. Unmatched junction bases numbered 7, after V lost 5 bases and J lost 8 bases. CDR1 and CDR2 (germline): SEHNR, FQNEAQ (reference sequence). The CDR3 here is CASSLGQGGGYTF. CDR3 sequence (DNA): TGTGCCAGCAGCCTCGGACAGGGAGGGGGCTACACCTTC.

The chain uses TRBV29-1 and TRBJ1-2; D ambiguous. The V gene lost 3 bases and the J gene lost 8 bases, with 10 bases spanning the gap. Germline assignment: CDR1 SQVTM and CDR2 ANQGSEA. This CDR3 region has 11 residues. The CDR3 DNA reads as TGCAGCGTTGACAGCAGTGACGGCTACACCTTC. It encodes CSVDSSDGYTF.

In this sample, this clone turned up once. V usage is TRBV9 and J usage is TRBJ2-3, with D uncertain. The germline CDR1 and CDR2 sequences are SGDLS and YYNGEE. Trimming stripped 5 bases from V and 2 bases from J, with 6 bases between. The CDR3 runs 12 residues. The CDR3 sequence is CASSEDTDTQYF. In DNA form, the CDR3 reads TGTGCCAGCAGTGAAGACACAGATACGCAGTATTTT.

V gene TRBV30 combines with J gene TRBJ1-2; TRBD1 aligns across 9 bases. CDR3 length: 14 amino acids. Per the germline V gene, CDR1 is GTSNPN and CDR2 is SVGIG (reference sequence). V shed 0 bases and J 6 bases; nucleotides not matched to a gene: 5. The CDR3 loop reads CAWSVRTGAHGYTF. CDR3 DNA sequence: TGTGCCTGGAGTGTAAGGACAGGGGCCCATGGCTACACCTTC. Complete variable domain (other parts from reference TRBV30 and TRBJ1-2): SQTIHQWPATLVQPVGSPLSLECTVEGTSNPNLYWYRQAAGRGLQLLFYSVGIGQISSEVPQNLSASRPQDRQFILSSKKLLLSDSGFYLCAWSVRTGAHGYTFGSGTRLTVV.

This clone showed up just a few times. This rearrangement joins TRBV27 to TRBJ2-6; D perhaps matches TRBD1 (6 bases). This CDR3 has 15 residues. Trimming took off 6 bases at V and 0 bases at J, with 9 bases between the two ends. Germline CDR1 and CDR2: MNHEY and SMNVEV (reference sequence). The CDR3 loop reads CASRTGFSGANVLTF. CDR3 nucleotide sequence: TGTGCCAGCAGGACAGGTTTCTCTGGGGCCAACGTCCTGACTTTC.

This rearrangement joins TRBV18 to TRBJ2-2; no firm D call. CDR1 is KGHSH, CDR2 LQKENI, per germline. The CDR3 extends over 14 amino acids. V gave up 6 bases and J gave up 7 bases, with 15 bases separating them. The CDR3 loop is CASSGWAPGGELFF. CDR3 sequence (DNA): TGTGCCAGCTCGGGATGGGCCCCCGGCGGGGAGCTGTTTTTT.

This chain connects TRBV29-1 to TRBJ2-5; TRBD2 matches 10 bases. Germline CDR1 reads SQVTM; CDR2 reads ANQGSEA. With 6 bases clipped from V and 6 bases from J, the junction kept 10 bases outside the gene matches. This CDR3 is 14 amino acids long. CDR3 nucleotides: TGCAGCGTCGACCGACTAGCGGGTATCAAGACCCAGTACTTC. Its translation is CSVDRLAGIKTQYF.

In the case of this clone: The sample carries other DNA sequences with the same CDR3. This rearrangement joins TRBV7-9 to TRBJ2-1; either TRBD1 or TRBD2 may fit D (5 bases each). V was trimmed by 1 base and J by 0 bases, leaving 7 bases between them. This CDR3 has 15 residues. Germline CDR1 is SEHNR and CDR2 is FQNEAQ (reference sequence). The CDR3 DNA is TGTGCCAGCAGCTTAGGTGGGACCTCCTACAATGAGCAGTTCTTC. Its translation: CASSLGGTSYNEQFF.

The rearrangement links TRBV2 to TRBJ2-2; no reliable D call. The CDR3 sequence is 14 residues long. Germline CDR1 is SNHLY and CDR2 is FYNNEI. Deletions cut 4 bases from V and 2 bases from J, with 8 bases between. CDR3 amino acids: CASSGNRNTGELFF. CDR3 nucleotides: TGTGCCAGCAGTGGGAATAGAAACACCGGGGAGCTGTTTTTT.

This sequence joins TRBV4-3 and TRBJ2-2; D might be TRBD2 (6 bases). Per the germline V gene, CDR1 is LGHNA and CDR2 is YSLEER. Trimming took off 3 bases at V and 2 bases at J, with 10 bases between the two ends. This CDR3 has 15 amino acids. The chain's CDR3 is CASSQDYYNTGELFF. The CDR3 DNA follows: TGCGCCAGCAGCCAGGACTATTACAACACCGGGGAGCTGTTTTTT.

This sequence joins TRBV4-1 and TRBJ2-7; no clear D gene. CDR1 is MGHRA and CDR2 is YSYEKL in the germline V gene. This CDR3 has 14 amino acids. Trimming took 4 bases from V and 2 from J, leaving 12 bases between them. The CDR3 here is CASSPVGKAYEQYF. DNA for the CDR3: TGCGCCAGCAGCCCGGTGGGAAAGGCCTACGAGCAGTACTTC.

In nucleotides, the CDR3 is TGTGCCATCAGTGAGGGACTAGCACAAGCCAATGAGCAGTTCTTC. Protein: CAISEGLAQANEQFF. The chain recombines TRBV10-3 with TRBJ2-1; TRBD2 matches at 8 bases. This CDR3 contains 15 residues. Germline lookup yields CDR1 ENHRY and CDR2 SYGVKD. V was clipped by 2 bases and J by 6 bases; unmatched bases: 6.

V usage is TRBV19 and J usage is TRBJ2-7; the match to TRBD1 covers 10 bases. V trimming: 8 bases; J trimming: 2 bases; junction bases outside the gene matches: 9. The length of the CDR3 is 15 residues. Germline values: CDR1 LNHDA, CDR2 SQIVND (reference sequence). CDR3 coding DNA: TGTGCCAGTGCCCCAACCGGGACAGGGGCCTACGAGCAGTACTTC. This translates into CASAPTGTGAYEQYF.

V and J are TRBV5-5 and TRBJ2-7; 9 bases map to TRBD1. V gave up 4 bases and J gave up 1 base; unmatched junction bases: 6. The CDR3 length is 15 residues. CDR1 SGHKS and CDR2 YYEKEE come from the germline V gene (reference sequence). The CDR3 sequence is CASSPGQGPSYEQYF. The CDR3, as DNA: TGTGCCAGCAGCCCGGGACAGGGTCCTTCCTACGAGCAGTACTTC.

This chain links TRBV9 with TRBJ1-5, with unresolved D. This CDR3 spans 13 amino acids. Germline CDR1 SGDLS, CDR2 YYNGEE. V lost 0 bases to trimming and J lost 6 bases, with 7 bases between them. The CDR3 protein is CASSVGEGQPQHF. CDR3 sequence (DNA): TGTGCCAGCAGCGTAGGGGAGGGTCAGCCCCAGCATTTT.

Only a few counts were recorded for this clone. The CDR3 bases are TGTGCCAGTAGTCCCCCATGGAGGGAGACTGAAGCTTTCTTT. Its translation is CASSPPWRETEAFF. This sequence joins TRBV19 and TRBJ1-1; D is unclear. Germline CDR1 LNHDA, CDR2 SQIVND (reference sequence). This CDR3 contains 14 residues. Trimming left V 5 bases short and J 5 bases short, with 15 bases between.

The J gene is TRBJ2-1, the V gene TRBV5-4; the match to TRBD1 covers 8 bases. V dropped 5 bases and J dropped 0; count of bases not matched to a gene: 4. The CDR3 has 15 amino acids. Germline V gene sequence: CDR1 SGHNT, CDR2 YYREEE (reference sequence). The CDR3 DNA sequence: TGTGCCAGCAGGCCTACAGGGGGCTCCTACAATGAGCAGTTCTTC. As protein: CASRPTGGSYNEQFF.

The chain couples TRBV27 to TRBJ2-2; D is unclear. This CDR3 has 14 residues. V was pared by 2 bases and J by 5 bases, with 9 bases between. The germline V gene has CDR1 MNHEY and CDR2 SMNVEV (reference sequence). CDR3 DNA: TGTGCCAGCAGTTTAGGGTCGACAACCGGGGAGCTGTTTTTT. This codes for CASSLGSTTGELFF.

This chain joins TRBV7-9 and TRBJ2-5; D gene unclear. This CDR3 comprises 13 residues. The V end lost 1 base, the J end lost 1 base, and 4 bases lay between the germline ends. Per the germline V gene, CDR1 is SEHNR and CDR2 is FQNEAQ (reference sequence). For the CDR3, the DNA is TGTGCCAGCAGCTTAGTGGGCCAAGAGACCCAGTACTTC. Protein product: CASSLVGQETQYF.

J is TRBJ2-7 and V is TRBV2; D is ambiguous. Per the germline V gene, CDR1 is SNHLY and CDR2 is FYNNEI. The CDR3 covers 13 residues. V lost 1 base and J 3 bases, leaving 7 bases between the germline ends. Here the CDR3 reads CASSEDSNYEQYF. In nucleotides, the CDR3 is TGTGCCAGCAGTGAAGACAGCAACTACGAGCAGTACTTC.

This clone came up a few times. The rearrangement uses TRBV4-1 and TRBJ2-1; TRBD2 might be the D (5 bases). The CDR3 is 12 amino acids. V gave up 1 base and J gave up 12 bases, with 10 bases separating them. CDR1 is MGHRA and CDR2 is YSYEKL in the germline V gene. The DNA of the CDR3 is TGCGCCAGCAGCCAAGTCGTTGGAGGGCAGTTCTTC. Amino acids: CASSQVVGGQFF.

V and J are TRBV5-1 and TRBJ2-7; 12 bases fit TRBD2. Germline-derived CDR1 and CDR2 are SGHRS and YFSETQ. This CDR3 region has 15 residues. Trimming took 5 bases from V and 4 from J; bases not matched to a gene: 7. The CDR3 is CASRPTSGGRYEQYF. DNA of the CDR3: TGCGCCAGCAGACCGACTAGCGGGGGACGTTACGAGCAGTACTTC.

The V gene is TRBV30, the J gene TRBJ2-6; weak D call: TRBD1 (6 bases). V was shortened by 6 bases and J by 0 bases, with 21 bases between the two germline ends. This CDR3 region has 18 residues. Germline CDR1 GTSNPN, CDR2 SVGIG (reference sequence). CDR3 bases: TGTGCCTGCCCATGGAAGGGACACTTACTCTCTGGGGCCAACGTCCTGACTTTC. Amino acids: CACPWKGHLLSGANVLTF.

The J gene is TRBJ2-2, the V gene TRBV30, with TRBD2 matching 8 bases. The V gene end was trimmed by 4 bases and the J gene end by 3 bases; junction bases not matched to a gene: 7. The CDR3 is made up of 15 amino acids. Germline CDR1 and CDR2: GTSNPN and SVGIG (reference sequence). The CDR3 coding sequence is TGTGCCTGGATTCCCGGGACTAGATACACCGGGGAGCTGTTTTTT. Translating gives CAWIPGTRYTGELFF.

This rearrangement joins TRBV4-1 to TRBJ2-3, with D possibly TRBD1 on 5 matching bases. Germline values: CDR1 MGHRA, CDR2 YSYEKL. The length of the CDR3 is 14 residues. Trimming pared 4 bases from V and 4 bases from J, leaving 12 bases between. CDR3 DNA: TGCGCCAGCAGCCCCCAAGGGGCCCCAGATACGCAGTATTTT. It translates to CASSPQGAPDTQYF.

This chain links TRBV15 with TRBJ2-1, with D unresolved. V lost 6 bases and J 5 bases, leaving 8 bases between the germline ends. The CDR3 loop spans 12 amino acids. The germline gives CDR1 LNHNV, CDR2 YYDKDF (reference sequence). The CDR3 bases are TGTGCCACCAGAGAAGGAAACAATGAGCAGTTCTTC. This encodes CATREGNNEQFF.

This chain links TRBV27 with TRBJ2-7; 12 bases map to TRBD2. Per the germline V gene, CDR1 is MNHEY and CDR2 is SMNVEV (reference sequence). CDR3 size: 19 residues. J was trimmed by 0 bases and V by 2 bases; bases with no gene match: 11. The chain's CDR3 is CASSLRQGSSGRGSYEQYF. In DNA, the CDR3 is TGTGCCAGCAGTTTAAGACAGGGATCTAGCGGGAGGGGCTCCTACGAGCAGTACTTC.